The rows below give T cell receptor beta chains drawn from one sample of a study of blood T cell repertoires in COVID-19. Only in-frame clones appear in the TCRdb table, and some are missing; sequencing was by immunoSEQ multiplex PCR. The sample contains some 49,000 clones, about 76% of which appear only once. Sequenced sample: peripheral blood. Every receptor here comes from a woman over 75 with COVID-19, enrolled during active disease. CDR3s include the opening cysteine and the closing phenylalanine or tryptophan. Each record gives: clone size, J gene, D gene, V gene, CDR3 protein, CDR3 DNA. D genes are given only for firm matches. Not all rows give a size; the values are once, few, many and, for expanded clones, a class.

- | TRBJ1-2 | - | TRBV3-1/TRBV3-2 | CASSNKGGGGYTF | TGTGCCAGCAGCAATAAAGGAGGCGGTGGCTACACCTTC
once | TRBJ2-1 | - | TRBV6-5 | CASSKGIEQFF | TGTGCCAGCAGTAAGGGGATCGAGCAGTTCTTC
- | TRBJ1-2 | - | TRBV20-1 | CSGGANYGYTF | TGCAGCGGGGGGGCTAACTATGGCTACACCTTC
few | TRBJ1-1 | TRBD1 | TRBV15 | CATKQGMNTEAFF | TGTGCCACCAAACAGGGGATGAACACTGAAGCTTTCTTT
once | TRBJ1-1 | - | TRBV3-1/TRBV3-2 | CASSLLDRTEAFF | TGTGCCAGCAGTCTGTTAGACAGGACTGAAGCTTTCTTT
medium-sized | TRBJ2-7 | TRBD1 | TRBV4-1 | CASSQEDREGYEQYF | TGCGCCAGCAGCCAAGAGGACAGGGAAGGATACGAGCAGTACTTC
- | TRBJ2-7 | TRBD1 | TRBV2 | CASREPTGFLHEQYF | TGTGCCAGCAGGGAGCCGACAGGGTTTTTACACGAGCAGTACTTC
- | TRBJ2-3 | TRBD2 | TRBV18 | CASSPLSGRASTDTQYF | TGTGCCAGCTCACCCCTGAGCGGGAGGGCGAGCACAGATACGCAGTATTTT
- | TRBJ1-5 | - | TRBV25-1 | CASSYLFGGGLQPQHF | TGTGCCAGCAGTTACCTATTTGGGGGGGGACTACAGCCCCAGCATTTT
- | TRBJ2-2 | - | TRBV5-1 | CASSLALANDGELFF | TGCGCCAGCAGCTTGGCCCTAGCGAACGACGGGGAGCTGTTTTTT
- | TRBJ2-3 | - | TRBV19 | CASSRSDIYTQYF | TGTGCCAGCAGTAGGTCGGACATTTATACGCAGTATTTT
once | TRBJ2-3 | - | TRBV5-6 | CASSPAGTDTQYF | TGTGCCAGCAGCCCGGCGGGCACAGATACGCAGTATTTT
- | TRBJ2-1 | TRBD2 | TRBV7-9 | CASSLAPSGRGEQFF | TGTGCCAGCAGCTTAGCTCCTAGCGGGAGAGGTGAGCAGTTCTTC
- | TRBJ2-1 | - | TRBV5-1 | CASMRQGGSYNEQFF | TGCGCCAGCATGAGACAGGGAGGCTCCTACAATGAGCAGTTCTTC
- | TRBJ2-1 | TRBD2 | TRBV9 | CASSALLAGGSTEQFF | TGTGCCAGCAGCGCCTTACTAGCGGGAGGCTCCACTGAGCAGTTCTTC
- | TRBJ2-3 | - | TRBV5-1 | CASSGIAETDTQYF | TGCGCCAGCAGCGGGATAGCGGAGACAGATACGCAGTATTTT
- | TRBJ2-5 | TRBD1 | TRBV7-3 | CASSIGGQKETQYF | TGTGCCAGCAGCATAGGGGGACAGAAAGAGACCCAGTACTTC
- | TRBJ2-1 | - | TRBV20-1 | CSARAPTVQFF | TGCAGTGCTAGAGCTCCGACTGTACAGTTCTTC
- | TRBJ2-1 | TRBD2 | TRBV19 | CASSTYSSGQFF | TGTGCCAGTAGTACGTACTCTAGCGGGCAGTTCTTC
- | TRBJ2-1 | TRBD2 | TRBV19 | CASISGGRTSGDNEQFF | TGTGCCAGTATCTCAGGGGGTAGGACTAGCGGTGACAATGAGCAGTTCTTC
- | TRBJ2-7 | TRBD2 | TRBV7-2 | CASSLVVSGLSYEQYF | TGTGCCAGCAGCTTAGTTGTTAGCGGGCTTTCCTACGAGCAGTACTTC
- | TRBJ2-5 | TRBD1 | TRBV9 | CASSVRTGSNFGETQYF | TGTGCCAGCAGCGTAAGGACAGGGAGTAATTTTGGAGAGACCCAGTACTTC
- | TRBJ1-2 | - | TRBV19 | CASKPDSNGYTF | TGTGCCAGTAAGCCAGACAGCAATGGCTACACCTTC
few | TRBJ2-2 | TRBD2 | TRBV3-1/TRBV3-2 | CASSHLIAGGSTGELFF | TGTGCCAGCAGCCACCTAATAGCGGGAGGTAGCACCGGGGAGCTGTTTTTT
- | TRBJ1-1 | - | TRBV19 | CASSNQGFNTEAFF | TGTGCCAGTAGTAATCAGGGTTTTAACACTGAAGCTTTCTTT
- | TRBJ2-1 | TRBD1 | TRBV6-6 | CASSLDRGRSEQFF | TGTGCCAGCAGTCTTGACAGGGGGCGGAGTGAGCAGTTCTTC
- | TRBJ2-3 | - | TRBV6-4 | CASSVGGGTDTQYF | TGTGCCAGCAGTGTTGGCGGTGGCACAGATACGCAGTATTTT
- | TRBJ2-3 | TRBD2 | TRBV7-9 | CASSFREGPDTQYF | TGTGCCAGCAGCTTCCGGGAGGGCCCAGATACGCAGTATTTT
- | TRBJ1-5 | - | TRBV6-5 | CASSYSLGGNQPQHF | TGTGCCAGCAGTTACAGCTTAGGGGGCAATCAGCCCCAGCATTTT
- | TRBJ1-2 | TRBD1 | TRBV5-1 | CASSPIPTGVSYGYTF | TGCGCCAGCAGCCCTATACCGACAGGGGTGAGCTATGGCTACACCTTC
- | TRBJ2-6 | TRBD1 | TRBV10-2 | CASRGKGQSPSGANVLTF | TGCGCCAGCCGTGGGAAGGGACAGTCCCCTTCTGGGGCCAACGTCCTGACTTTC
- | TRBJ2-1 | - | TRBV19 | CASSSMRRGAGEQFF | TGTGCCAGTAGTTCAATGAGGCGGGGTGCGGGCGAGCAGTTCTTC
- | TRBJ2-7 | - | TRBV6-5 | CASSYSSGEQYF | TGTGCCAGCAGTTACTCGTCAGGGGAGCAGTACTTC
- | TRBJ2-1 | TRBD2 | TRBV19 | CASSISSGSSYNEQFF | TGTGCCAGTAGTATCAGTAGCGGGAGCTCCTACAATGAGCAGTTCTTC
- | TRBJ1-2 | TRBD1 | TRBV28 | CASLGTGALGYTF | TGTGCCAGTCTAGGGACAGGGGCGTTGGGCTACACCTTC
once | TRBJ2-7 | TRBD2 | TRBV5-6 | CASSLVATSGSLLSF | TGTGCCAGCAGCTTGGTGGCGACTAGCGGATCTTTGCTTTCGTTC
- | TRBJ2-7 | TRBD2 | TRBV30 | CAWSVRVAGKTYEQYF | TGTGCCTGGAGTGTACGGGTAGCGGGGAAAACCTACGAGCAGTACTTC